This TCR beta chain originates from a study of T-cell reconstitution after alpha-beta-depleted transplantation in children. The germline V gene encodes CDR1 SGHAT and CDR2 FQNNGV. J was trimmed by 0 bases and V by 4 bases; bases with no gene match: 13. This CDR3 is built from 19 residues. Unique molecular identifiers tagged the TCRbeta library. TCRdb analysed the PCR reads with MiXCR anew, one entry per CDR3 protein. Among 600,000 to 700,000 distinct CDR3 sequences listed, 16% were seen once. The clonotype comes from a human donor who donated a stem cell graft to a child with acute myeloid leukemia. The chain combines TRBV11-2 with TRBJ1-5; 9 positions agree with TRBD1. This specimen was PBMCs from the stem cell graft donor, taken from the stem cell graft. The CDR3 loop is CASSSDSGQGPYSNQPQHF. The CDR3, as DNA: TGTGCCAGCAGCTCCGATTCGGGACAGGGTCCTTATAGCAATCAGCCCCAGCATTTT.